The 3 T cell receptor beta chains below come from one sample, sequenced in a study of blood T cell repertoires in COVID-19. Profiling relied on immunoSEQ multiplex PCR, and the TCRdb table lists in-frame clones only, not all of them. The table has about 240,000 clones, 80% to 90% seen once. Material for sequencing was PBMCs or T cells enriched from blood (not recorded which). The receptors here all came from a woman aged 25 to 39 who had recovered from COVID-19.

The chain combines TRBV28 with TRBJ2-7, with 9 nucleotides matching TRBD1. The CDR3 runs to 15 residues. Unmatched junction bases numbered 4, after V lost 3 bases and J lost 1 base. CDR1 is MDHEN and CDR2 is SYDVKM in the germline V gene. CDR3 loop: CASSLSTGGSYEQYF. For the CDR3, the DNA is TGTGCCAGCAGTTTGTCGACAGGGGGATCCTACGAGCAGTACTTC.

J is TRBJ2-7 and V is TRBV10-3; 8 bases line up with TRBD2. V shed 2 bases, J shed 4 bases, and the junction held 16 bases outside the gene matches. The CDR3 spans 18 residues. Germline V CDR1 and CDR2: ENHRY, SYGVKD. CDR3 sequence reads: CAISERGIAGTGRYEQYF. The CDR3 region has the DNA TGTGCCATCAGTGAGAGGGGCATAGCGGGAACCGGTCGATACGAGCAGTACTTC.

This chain links TRBV18 with TRBJ1-1; D is ambiguous. The CDR3 sequence is 15 residues long. The V end was cut by 0 bases, the J end by 4 bases, with 12 bases between. Germline CDR1 is KGHSH and CDR2 is LQKENI. The CDR3 coding sequence is TGTGCCAGCTCACCACCGGGGAGGGCGGGCACTGAAGCTTTCTTT. It translates to CASSPPGRAGTEAFF.